The 23 T cell receptor beta chains in this list originate from one sample, sequenced in a study of T cells in Graves' hyperthyroidism and ophthalmopathy. RNA transcripts gave rise to amplified TCR beta CDR3 regions. Carried out on the TCR CDR3, a first-round RT-PCR used the HTBI primer set. TCRdb redid the calling of the multiplex PCR reads with MiXCR, one entry per CDR3 protein. The data hold about 700,000 distinct CDR3 sequences, with around 15% observed a single time. Sample: blood. The receptor source for this set is a young woman with Graves' hyperthyroidism.

The chain uses TRBV28 and TRBJ1-1, with D perhaps matching TRBD1 (5 bases). The CDR3 consists of 16 residues. Germline CDR1 is MDHEN and CDR2 is SYDVKM. The V end was cut by 5 bases, the J end by 0 bases, with 16 bases between. CDR3 coding DNA: TGTGCCAGCAGTCCCACAGGAAAGTCTATGAACACTGAAGCTTTCTTT. Its protein is CASSPTGKSMNTEAFF.

At least ten counts were recorded for this clonotype. The chain recombines TRBV6-5 with TRBJ1-3, with D tentatively TRBD1 (5 bases). Germline V gene sequence: CDR1 MNHEY, CDR2 SVGAGI. Trimming stripped 2 bases from V and 2 bases from J, with 7 bases between. This CDR3 has 14 residues. CDR3 protein: CASSYGGAGNTIYF. In nucleotides, the CDR3 is TGTGCCAGCAGTTACGGGGGAGCTGGAAACACCATATATTTT.

The chain couples TRBV10-1 to TRBJ2-5; 9 nucleotides align to TRBD2. CDR1 WNHNN and CDR2 SYGVQD come from the germline V gene (reference sequence). The trim removed 2 bases at V and 4 bases at J, leaving 8 bases unmatched. CDR3 length: 16 amino acids. The CDR3 sequence: CASSEPEREVPETQYF. The DNA for the CDR3 is TGCGCCAGCAGTGAGCCAGAGCGGGAGGTCCCAGAGACCCAGTACTTC.

This clonotype was counted between two and nine times. The J gene is TRBJ1-2, the V gene TRBV19, with a possible D match to TRBD1 (5 bases). The length of the CDR3 is 15 residues. The germline CDR1 and CDR2 sequences are LNHDA and SQIVND (reference sequence). Deletions cut 3 bases from V and 2 bases from J, with 13 bases between. The CDR3 DNA reads as TGTGCCAGTAGTATCGTTGCAGGGTTAAACTATGGCTACACCTTC. Translation: CASSIVAGLNYGYTF.

This clonotype occurred many times. This chain joins TRBV7-2 and TRBJ2-1; 7 bases are shared with TRBD2. In germline, CDR1 is SGHTA, CDR2 FQGNSA. This CDR3 contains 17 residues. J gave up 8 bases and V 1 base, and 14 bases lay outside the gene matches. CDR3 sequence reads: CASSLVGASGYFDEQFF. DNA of the CDR3: TGTGCCAGCAGCTTAGTCGGGGCTAGCGGATATTTCGATGAGCAGTTCTTC.

Many counts were recorded for this clonotype. The genes are TRBV6-1 and TRBJ2-5; 9 bases align to TRBD1. Germline V gene lookup returns CDR1 MNHNS and CDR2 SASEGT. The CDR3 totals 17 residues. After removal of 5 bases from V and 4 bases from J, the junction contained 14 bases not matched to a gene. CDR3 protein: CASSLRYSRTGAETQYF. CDR3 sequence (DNA): TGTGCCAGCAGTTTAAGATACTCCCGGACAGGGGCAGAGACCCAGTACTTC.

This clonotype was found many times. DNA for the CDR3: TGTGCCACCTCCCGTAAGGGACAGGGAGGGATGGGAAACACCGGGGAGCTGTTTTTT. Its protein is CATSRKGQGGMGNTGELFF. The chain employs TRBV24-1 and TRBJ2-2; 9 bases agree with TRBD1. Germline V lookup: CDR1 KGHDR, CDR2 SFDVKD. The CDR3 has 19 residues. Unmatched junction bases numbered 18, after V lost 9 bases and J lost 2 bases.

V usage is TRBV6-1 and J usage is TRBJ2-5; TRBD1 matches 9 bases. The germline gives CDR1 MNHNS, CDR2 SASEGT. CDR3 length: 13 amino acids. J lost 3 bases, V lost 11 bases, and 7 bases had no gene match. CDR3 residues: CASRGQGKETQYF. CDR3 sequence (DNA): TGTGCCTCCCGGGGACAGGGCAAAGAGACCCAGTACTTC.

In its sample, this clonotype was seen many times. V is TRBV7-2 and J is TRBJ2-3, with TRBD2 matching 7 bases. This CDR3 has 14 residues. V was clipped by 5 bases and J by 6 bases; unmatched bases: 8. The germline gives CDR1 SGHTA, CDR2 FQGNSA. The CDR3 here is CASSPRGVSDTQYF. The CDR3 DNA is TGTGCCAGCAGCCCCCGGGGGGTGTCGGATACGCAGTATTTT.

This clonotype has at least ten counts. The CDR3 region has the DNA TGTGCCAGCAGACCGGGACTAGTGTCATTCGAGCAGTACTTC. Translating gives CASRPGLVSFEQYF. The chain has TRBV5-6 and TRBJ2-7; 8 bases align to TRBD2. Looked up from germline, CDR1 is SGHDT and CDR2 is YYEEEE. CDR3 length: 14 residues. Germline trimming cut 5 bases from V and 6 bases from J; bases unmatched to any gene: 10. Based on the CDR3 plus reference TRBV5-6 and TRBJ2-7, the full variable domain is DAGVTQSPTHLIKTRGQQVTLRCSPKSGHDTVSWYQQALGQGPQFIFQYYEEEERQRGNFPDRFSGHQFPNYSSELNVNALLLGDSALYLCASRPGLVSFEQYFGPGTRLTVT.

The V call is TRBV4-3, the J call TRBJ2-7; the D gene is possibly TRBD2 (6 bases). The V gene's germline CDR1 is LGHNA and CDR2 YSLEER. The CDR3 runs to 16 residues. V lost 2 bases to trimming and J lost 2 bases, with 16 bases between them. CDR3 protein: CASSQSLGGLAYEQYF. CDR3 nucleotides: TGCGCCAGCAGCCAAAGCCTAGGAGGGCTAGCCTACGAGCAGTACTTC.

The chain links TRBV10-1 to TRBJ2-5; 11 bases are a match to TRBD2. Germline CDR1 is WNHNN and CDR2 is SYGVQD (reference sequence). V lost 8 bases to trimming and J lost 5 bases; unmatched junction nucleotides: 7. This CDR3 has 14 amino acids. CDR3 DNA sequence: TGCGCCAGCCAGGGTAGCGGGAGGGGGGAGACCCAGTACTTC. This codes for CASQGSGRGETQYF.

This clonotype showed up many times. V gene TRBV19 combines with J gene TRBJ2-3; tentative D call: TRBD2 (5 bases). Trimming pared 3 bases from V and 2 bases from J, leaving 18 bases between. Germline loops: CDR1 LNHDA, CDR2 SQIVND (reference sequence). This CDR3 is 17 amino acids long. The CDR3 here is CASSMGLGARVTDTQYF. CDR3 DNA sequence: TGTGCCAGTAGTATGGGATTGGGAGCGCGGGTCACAGATACGCAGTATTTT.

This clonotype was recorded many times. The chain carries TRBV6-1 and TRBJ2-7; possibly TRBD1 for D (6 bases). Trimming took 6 bases from V and 1 from J, leaving 22 bases between them. Germline V gene lookup returns CDR1 MNHNS and CDR2 SASEGT. The CDR3 length is 17 residues. In DNA form, the CDR3 reads TGTGCCAGCAGCCCTTTCTCCACAGGGATAGGGTCCTACGAGCAGTACTTC. It codes for CASSPFSTGIGSYEQYF.

This clonotype showed up just a few times. This chain links TRBV7-2 with TRBJ1-2; D not resolved. The CDR3 sequence is 13 residues long. Trimming removed 5 bases from V and 7 bases from J, with 14 bases in between. Germline-derived CDR1 and CDR2 are SGHTA and FQGNSA. For the CDR3, the DNA is TGTGCCAGCAGCCCATCATCTGTCACTGGCTACACCTTC. This translates into CASSPSSVTGYTF.

This clonotype was seen a handful of times. The chain employs TRBV25-1 and TRBJ2-3; D gene uncertain. V was cut by 4 bases and J by 4 bases, with 15 bases left in between. The CDR3 sequence is 15 residues long. Germline values: CDR1 MGHDK, CDR2 SYGVNS. The CDR3 DNA reads TGTGCCAGCAGTGTTGGGAAGGAGATAGCAGATACGCAGTATTTT. Its protein is CASSVGKEIADTQYF.

J is TRBJ1-6 and V is TRBV4-3; D is possibly TRBD1 (5 bases). Germline V gene sequence: CDR1 LGHNA, CDR2 YSLEER. The CDR3 sequence is 15 residues long. Trimming removed 1 base at V and 8 bases at J, with 12 bases between. CDR3 loop: CASSQGSGLDSPLHF. CDR3 DNA: TGCGCCAGCAGCCAAGGTTCAGGGTTGGATTCACCCCTCCACTTT.

In this sample, this clonotype turned up many times. V gene TRBV27 combines with J gene TRBJ2-7; tentatively, D is TRBD1 (6 bases). V was pared by 5 bases and J by 3 bases, with 23 bases between. The CDR3 sequence is 17 residues long. CDR1 and CDR2 (germline): MNHEY, SMNVEV (reference sequence). CDR3 nucleotides: TGTGCCAGCAGTCGGCAGGGGCTTGGGGATTATGGCTACGAGCAGTACTTC. Translated, it gives CASSRQGLGDYGYEQYF.

The CDR3 spells CASSLFGTFQETQYF. Here the CDR3 DNA reads TGTGCCAGCAGCTTGTTCGGGACTTTCCAAGAGACCCAGTACTTC. The chain couples TRBV13 to TRBJ2-5, with D perhaps TRBD2 (6 bases). Per germline, CDR1 PRHDT and CDR2 FYEKMQ (reference sequence). With 3 bases removed from V and 1 base from J, the gap between germline ends came to 12 bases. The CDR3 runs to 15 residues.

This clonotype showed up many times. The V call is TRBV6-1, the J call TRBJ2-1; D is tentatively TRBD1 or TRBD2 (5 bases each). CDR1 and CDR2 (germline): MNHNS, SASEGT. This CDR3 comprises 18 residues. Deletions cut 5 bases from V and 0 bases from J, with 20 bases between. CDR3 DNA sequence: TGTGCCAGCAGTACTCGTTTCGAGGGGAAAAGCTCCTACAATGAGCAGTTCTTC. Its protein product is CASSTRFEGKSSYNEQFF.

This sequence joins TRBV6-2 or TRBV6-3 and TRBJ1-1, with D possibly matching TRBD1 (5 bases). With 7 bases removed from V and 0 bases from J, the gap between germline ends came to 12 bases. The germline gives CDR1 MNHEY, CDR2 SVGEGT. The CDR3 runs to 14 residues. Written as DNA, the CDR3 is TGTGCCAGCACCCCCAGGGAATTGAACACTGAAGCTTTCTTT. Translated: CASTPRELNTEAFF.

This clonotype has at least ten counts. This sequence joins TRBV11-2 and TRBJ2-3; 9 positions agree with TRBD1. Per germline, CDR1 SGHAT and CDR2 FQNNGV. CDR3 length equals 17 residues. The V and J ends lost 5 bases and 1 base, in that order; junction bases with no gene match: 10. The CDR3 region has the DNA TGTGCCAGCAGCAGAAGACGCCGGGACAGGGGCACAGATACGCAGTATTTT. Translated, it gives CASSRRRRDRGTDTQYF.

This chain joins TRBV27 and TRBJ2-5; 10 bases are shared with TRBD2. Germline assignment: CDR1 MNHEY and CDR2 SMNVEV (reference sequence). The V segment lost 3 bases and the J segment 4 bases; nucleotides outside the gene matches: 11. The CDR3 sequence is 17 residues long. For the CDR3, the DNA is TGTGCCAGCAGTTTTATATTCCTAGCGGGAGTATCAGAGACCCAGTACTTC. Amino acids: CASSFIFLAGVSETQYF.